The 19 T cell receptor beta chains below come from one sample, sequenced in a study of blood T cells in healthy people across ages. Then a second PCR, running about 6 to 11 cycles, was carried out with a sample-barcoded 5' primer and a J-beta primer mix. From the 5' RACE reads, TCRdb called clonotypes with MiXCR, one entry per CDR3 protein. The sample holds some 1.1 million distinct CDR3 sequences, 30% to 40% seen once. Sequenced material: blood. The receptors derive from a man between 18 and 29 years old in good health.

V gene TRBV6-1 combines with J gene TRBJ2-7; 7 positions agree with TRBD1. The germline V gene has CDR1 MNHNS and CDR2 SASEGT. CDR3 length: 15 residues. V shed 4 bases, J shed 5 bases, and the junction held 11 bases outside the gene matches. In nucleotides, the CDR3 is TGTGCCAGCAGTGGACGACAGGGCTTCAGGAACGAGCAGTACTTC. Its translation is CASSGRQGFRNEQYF.

This clonotype was counted between two and nine times. This chain joins TRBV10-3 and TRBJ1-1; D uncertain. Germline assignment: CDR1 ENHRY and CDR2 SYGVKD. Between the trimmed V and J ends, which lost 6 bases and 2 bases, there was a span of 10 bases. The CDR3 covers 13 residues. CDR3: CAISVDTNTEAFF. In DNA, the CDR3 is TGTGCCATCAGCGTCGACACCAACACTGAAGCTTTCTTT.

The genes are TRBV4-3 and TRBJ2-2; 8 nucleotides line up with TRBD2. Germline values: CDR1 LGHNA, CDR2 YSLEER. This CDR3 spans 14 amino acids. Trimming cost V 8 bases and J 7 bases; bases outside gene matches: 9. The CDR3 is CASGSGGGIGELFF. The CDR3 DNA reads as TGCGCCAGCGGCAGCGGGGGTGGTATCGGGGAGCTGTTTTTT.

The rearrangement joins TRBV7-6 to TRBJ2-1, with 12 bases matching TRBD1. The CDR3 length is 15 residues. Germline assignment: CDR1 SGHVS and CDR2 FNYEAQ. The V gene end was trimmed by 1 base and the J gene end by 9 bases; junction bases not matched to a gene: 4. This chain's CDR3 is CASSLEGTGGFEQFF. Written as DNA, the CDR3 is TGTGCCAGCAGCTTAGAGGGGACAGGGGGCTTTGAGCAGTTCTTC. Full variable domain (outside the CDR3, taken from reference TRBV7-6 and TRBJ2-1): GAGVSQSPRYKVTKRGQDVALRCDPISGHVSLYWYRQALGQGPEFLTYFNYEAQQDKSGLPNDRFSAERPEGSISTLTIQRTEQRDSAMYRCASSLEGTGGFEQFFGPGTRLTVL.

The V call is TRBV7-2, the J call TRBJ2-3; tentatively, D is TRBD1 (6 bases). The CDR3 sequence is 15 residues long. V was shortened by 5 bases and J by 5 bases, with 17 bases between the two germline ends. Germline V CDR1 and CDR2: SGHTA, FQGNSA. The CDR3: CASSPDSLSGDTQYF. Written as DNA, the CDR3 is TGTGCCAGCAGCCCGGACAGCCTCAGTGGAGATACGCAGTATTTT.

The rearrangement uses TRBV7-2 and TRBJ1-5; 7 bases align to TRBD1. V was clipped by 7 bases and J by 2 bases; unmatched bases: 5. CDR1 SGHTA and CDR2 FQGNSA come from the germline V gene. The CDR3 is 14 residues long. The CDR3: CASNDRAGNQPQHF. The DNA of the CDR3 is TGTGCCAGCAACGACAGGGCGGGCAATCAGCCCCAGCATTTT.

In DNA form, the CDR3 reads TGTGCCAGCAGTGGGCAGCCTAACACCGGGGAGCTGTTTTTT. This codes for CASSGQPNTGELFF. The chain employs TRBV27 and TRBJ2-2, with D uncertain. The CDR3 loop spans 14 amino acids. Germline CDR1 and CDR2: MNHEY and SMNVEV (reference sequence). V lost 5 bases, J lost 2 bases, and 9 bases lay in between.

The rearrangement joins TRBV20-1 to TRBJ1-1; no definite D call. Germline CDR1 is DFQATT and CDR2 is SNEGSKA (reference sequence). The CDR3 runs 13 residues. Deletions cut 4 bases from V and 6 bases from J, with 15 bases between. CDR3 bases: TGCAGTGCTACTCGGACCCCCGCCCCTGAAGCTTTCTTT. Amino acid sequence: CSATRTPAPEAFF.

A word on this clonotype: Its ends do not fully match the called genes, so a read error is possible. This chain joins TRBV20-1 and TRBJ1-2; 7 nucleotides match TRBD1. CDR3 length: 12 residues. The germline CDR1 and CDR2 sequences are DFQATT and SNEGSKA (reference sequence). CDR3: CNARDRHYGYTF. In DNA form, the CDR3 reads TGCAATGCTCGGGACAGACACTATGGCTACACCTTC.

Only a few counts were recorded for this clonotype. The J gene is TRBJ2-2, the V gene TRBV7-2, with 11 bases matching TRBD2. The V segment lost 7 bases and the J segment 0 bases; nucleotides outside the gene matches: 10. In germline, CDR1 is SGHTA, CDR2 FQGNSA. The CDR3 spans 18 residues. The CDR3 loop reads CASNLGPGLAANTGELFF. As DNA, the CDR3 is TGTGCCAGCAACCTTGGACCGGGACTAGCGGCGAACACCGGGGAGCTGTTTTTT.

This clonotype was observed many times. The CDR3 loop reads CASIAGLPPANYGYTF. The CDR3 DNA is TGTGCCAGCATCGCGGGACTCCCCCCGGCTAACTATGGCTACACCTTC. This chain uses TRBV6-1 with TRBJ1-2; TRBD1 is a possible D gene (5 bases). From germline, CDR1 is MNHNS and CDR2 SASEGT. The CDR3 runs to 16 residues. Trimming shortened V by 7 bases and J by 0 bases, and 18 bases separated the two germline ends.

This clonotype has only a few counts. V gene TRBV10-3 combines with J gene TRBJ1-4; the match to TRBD1 covers 9 bases. This CDR3 spans 16 amino acids. Germline loops: CDR1 ENHRY, CDR2 SYGVKD. V lost 4 bases, J lost 7 bases, and 10 bases stayed unmatched. CDR3 amino acids: CAISAEQGAVGEKLFF. CDR3 nucleotide sequence: TGTGCCATCAGTGCCGAACAGGGGGCGGTGGGTGAAAAACTGTTTTTT.

The chain combines TRBV11-1 with TRBJ1-1; D uncertain. V dropped 5 bases and J dropped 1 base, with 17 bases sitting between them. The CDR3 contains 16 residues. Germline values: CDR1 SGHAT, CDR2 FQDESV (reference sequence). CDR3 sequence (DNA): TGTGCCAGCAGCGACCTCCTAACGGGCAAGAACACTGAAGCTTTCTTT. This codes for CASSDLLTGKNTEAFF.

This clonotype has a count of ten or more. This chain connects TRBV12-3 or TRBV12-4 to TRBJ1-4, with TRBD1 identical over 8 bases. The CDR3 runs 15 residues. V shed 7 bases and J 6 bases; nucleotides not matched to a gene: 10. The CDR3 spells CASTQAGGADEKLFF. As DNA, the CDR3 is TGTGCCAGCACCCAAGCAGGGGGCGCCGATGAAAAACTGTTTTTT.

The rearrangement uses TRBV7-2 and TRBJ1-4; D perhaps matches TRBD1 (5 bases). The CDR3 is 14 residues long. Trimming removed 3 bases at V and 3 bases at J, with 8 bases between. Germline V gene sequence: CDR1 SGHTA, CDR2 FQGNSA. The CDR3 spells CASSLTRANEKLFF. In nucleotides, the CDR3 is TGTGCCAGCAGCTTGACCAGGGCTAATGAAAAACTGTTTTTT.

This sequence joins TRBV27 and TRBJ2-4, with a possible D match to TRBD2 (5 bases). CDR3 size: 15 residues. Trimming cost V 10 bases and J 0 bases, with 16 bases left between them. The germline V gene encodes CDR1 MNHEY and CDR2 SMNVEV (reference sequence). CDR3 residues: CANSRSEGAKNIQYF. CDR3 coding DNA: TGTGCCAACAGCCGTAGCGAGGGAGCCAAAAACATTCAGTACTTC.

Ten or more counts support this clonotype. The chain combines TRBV20-1 with TRBJ2-4; D is possibly TRBD2 (6 bases). This CDR3 comprises 14 residues. Trimming took 1 base from V and 7 from J, leaving 14 bases between them. Germline V gene lookup returns CDR1 DFQATT and CDR2 SNEGSKA (reference sequence). CDR3 nucleotide sequence: TGCAGTGCTAGAGGCGAGACTAGATTGAACATTCAGTACTTC. Its protein product is CSARGETRLNIQYF.

The gene calls are TRBV7-2 and TRBJ2-3; 8 bases match TRBD1. Germline assignment: CDR1 SGHTA and CDR2 FQGNSA. This CDR3 has 13 residues. J was trimmed by 5 bases and V by 6 bases; bases with no gene match: 4. The CDR3 protein is CASSGQGKDTQYF. The CDR3 nucleotides are TGTGCCAGCAGTGGACAGGGCAAAGATACGCAGTATTTT. The whole variable domain, filled in from reference TRBV7-2 and TRBJ2-3, reads GAGVSQSPSNKVTEKGKDVELRCDPISGHTALYWYRQSLGQGLEFLIYFQGNSAPDKSGLPSDRFSAERTGGSVSTLTIQRTQQEDSAVYLCASSGQGKDTQYFGPGTRLTVL.

This clonotype was seen only a few times. The chain is built from TRBV7-9 and TRBJ1-2; unclear D gene. V was shortened by 2 bases and J by 0 bases, with 7 bases between the two germline ends. This CDR3 comprises 14 residues. Germline CDR1 and CDR2: SEHNR and FQNEAQ (reference sequence). CDR3 loop: CASSLNLANYGYTF. CDR3 bases: TGTGCCAGCAGCTTAAATTTAGCTAACTATGGCTACACCTTC.